Below are 3 T cell receptor beta chains sequenced from a single sample in a study of blood T cell repertoires in COVID-19. Method: immunoSEQ multiplex PCR; TCRdb's copy keeps in-frame clones and lacks some. The repertoire includes about 220,000 clones, approximately 85% of them detected once, and about 2.4% sits in the top ten. The sample taken for sequencing was peripheral blood. The receptors were sampled from a woman in her 70s with COVID-19, enrolled during active disease.

This clone has a single count. This sequence joins TRBV5-1 and TRBJ2-7, with 10 bases matching TRBD2. V lost 3 bases and J lost 3; bases outside the gene matches: 9. Per germline, CDR1 SGHRS and CDR2 YFSETQ. CDR3 length: 16 amino acids. CDR3 in DNA: TGCGCCAGCAGCTCCCACCCCTCTAGCGGGAGCTACGAGCAGTACTTC. This gives the protein CASSSHPSSGSYEQYF.

The chain employs TRBV15 and TRBJ1-6, with 10 bases aligning to TRBD1. The CDR3 consists of 17 residues. Losses at the gene ends were 5 bases for V and 1 base for J; bases not matched to a gene: 5. Germline V gene data show CDR1 as LNHNV and CDR2 as YYDKDF (reference sequence). The CDR3 DNA follows: TGTGCCACCAGCCCCAGGGACAGGGGATCCTATAATTCACCCCTCCACTTT. This gives the protein CATSPRDRGSYNSPLHF. The full variable domain, rest sourced from reference TRBV15 and TRBJ1-6, is DAMVIQNPRYQVTQFGKPVTLSCSQTLNHNVMYWYQQKSSQAPKLLFHYYDKDFNNEADTPDNFQSRRPNTSFCFLDIRSPGLGDTAMYLCATSPRDRGSYNSPLHFGNGTRLTVT.

This clone showed up just a few times. The chain joins TRBV27 to TRBJ2-1; 7 bases are a match to TRBD2. From germline, CDR1 is MNHEY and CDR2 SMNVEV (reference sequence). Trimming took 6 bases from V and 3 from J; bases not matched to a gene: 8. The CDR3 runs to 15 residues. CDR3 coding DNA: TGTGCCAGCAGACCACTAGCGACGGTCTACAATGAGCAGTTCTTC. Protein sequence: CASRPLATVYNEQFF.